This entry lists 32 T cell receptor beta chains sequenced from one sample in a study of graft-versus-host responses after intestinal transplantation. The repertoire was sequenced with immunoSEQ multiplex PCR; TCRdb's copy has only in-frame clones and lacks some. The repertoire holds roughly 97,000 clones, with around 92% as singletons. What these receptors recognize is not known. The specimen comprised unstimulated CD4+ T cells sorted from spleen or lymph node cells, sampled before transplant. The origin of the receptors is a human donor who was the organ donor for an intestinal transplant.

This clone is a singleton in its sample. The chain joins TRBV7-3 to TRBJ1-2; D is undetermined. Trimming pared 4 bases from V and 3 bases from J, leaving 12 bases between. This CDR3 region has 14 residues. Looked up from germline, CDR1 is SGHTA and CDR2 is FQGTGA. The CDR3 DNA reads as TGTGCCAGCAGCTCCAGTTCCGCGGACTATGGCTACACCTTC. Its protein product is CASSSSSADYGYTF.

This chain joins TRBV4-2 and TRBJ1-6, with D unresolved. The ends were cut back, 0 bases at V and 0 bases at J, with 9 bases in the middle. The CDR3 has 17 residues. CDR1 and CDR2 (germline): LGHNA, YNFKEQ. The CDR3 nucleotides are TGTGCCAGCAGCCAAGATAGAGGGAGCTCCTATAATTCACCCCTCCACTTT. Amino acid sequence: CASSQDRGSSYNSPLHF.

The rearrangement joins TRBV5-6 to TRBJ2-7, with 7 bases that match TRBD1. Germline V gives CDR1 SGHDT, CDR2 YYEEEE. The CDR3 runs 14 residues. The ends lost 4 bases at V and 0 bases at J; junction bases unmatched: 4. CDR3 protein: CASSGGQFSYEQYF. The CDR3 DNA reads TGTGCCAGCAGCGGGGGACAGTTCTCCTACGAGCAGTACTTC.

The V call is TRBV11-2, the J call TRBJ2-2; D may be TRBD1 (5 bases). Germline V gene data show CDR1 as SGHAT and CDR2 as FQNNGV. V lost 6 bases and J 1 base, leaving 9 bases between the germline ends. This CDR3 region has 14 residues. CDR3 residues: CASRTTGNTGELFF. The CDR3 DNA sequence: TGTGCCAGCAGGACAACAGGGAACACCGGGGAGCTGTTTTTT.

The chain combines TRBV27 with TRBJ1-6; possible D gene TRBD1, 6 bases. Trimming cost V 4 bases and J 9 bases, with 19 bases left between them. Germline V gene sequence: CDR1 MNHEY, CDR2 SMNVEV (reference sequence). CDR3 size: 16 residues. The CDR3 loop reads CASSSGTGWGPSPLHF. CDR3 DNA: TGTGCCAGCAGTTCCGGGACGGGTTGGGGGCCTTCACCCCTCCACTTT.

In this sample, this clone turned up a few times. The chain uses TRBV5-1 and TRBJ1-4; 8 bases fit TRBD1. V lost 0 bases, J lost 7 bases, and 5 bases stayed unmatched. The germline V gene has CDR1 SGHRS and CDR2 YFSETQ. This CDR3 has 15 amino acids. The CDR3 reads CASSLGDRGGEKLFF. The CDR3, as DNA: TGCGCCAGCAGCTTGGGTGACAGGGGAGGTGAAAAACTGTTTTTT.

J is TRBJ2-7 and V is TRBV2; TRBD2 matches 8 bases. The J segment lost 2 bases and the V segment lost 5 bases, leaving 11 bases of the junction unmatched. Germline V gives CDR1 SNHLY, CDR2 FYNNEI. There are 16 residues in the CDR3. The DNA of the CDR3 is TGTGCCAGCAGTTCCCCGGGGGGGCGGGACCCCTACGAGCAGTACTTC. This translates into CASSSPGGRDPYEQYF.

The chain is built from TRBV7-8 and TRBJ2-5; no definite D call. CDR1 SGHVS and CDR2 FQNEAQ come from the germline V gene. The CDR3 has 12 amino acids. Trimming cost V 3 bases and J 5 bases, with 7 bases left between them. CDR3 coding DNA: TGTGCCAGCAGCTTCGTGGAGGAGACCCAGTACTTC. Translating gives CASSFVEETQYF. Filled out from reference TRBV7-8 and TRBJ2-5, the complete variable domain reads GAGVSQSPRYKVAKRGQDVALRCDPISGHVSLFWYQQALGQGPEFLTYFQNEAQLDKSGLPSDRFFAERPEGSVSTLKIQRTQQEDSAVYLCASSFVEETQYFGPGTRLLVL.

Only one count was recorded for this clone. J is TRBJ2-7 and V is TRBV27, with D tentatively TRBD1 (6 bases). The germline CDR1 and CDR2 sequences are MNHEY and SMNVEV (reference sequence). The length of the CDR3 is 16 residues. Trimming took 4 bases from V and 3 from J, leaving 19 bases between them. The CDR3 sequence: CASSYGGLRPIYEQYF. The CDR3 DNA is TGTGCCAGCAGTTATGGGGGCCTTCGGCCCATCTACGAGCAGTACTTC.

The V and J genes are TRBV27 and TRBJ2-3, with 7 bases identical to TRBD1. The CDR3 contains 13 residues. Losses at the gene ends were 9 bases for V and 4 bases for J; bases not matched to a gene: 7. CDR1 is MNHEY, CDR2 SMNVEV, per germline (reference sequence). CDR3 in DNA: TGTGCCAGTTGGGGACAGACTTCAGATACGCAGTATTTT. It yields the protein CASWGQTSDTQYF.

This chain links TRBV7-9 with TRBJ2-7; 12 bases map to TRBD2. CDR3 size: 13 residues. With V trimmed by 5 bases and J by 11 bases, 7 bases remained unmatched. The germline gives CDR1 SEHNR, CDR2 FQNEAQ (reference sequence). The CDR3 region has the DNA TGTGCCAGCAGCCGGCGACTAGCGGGGGTGGAGTACTTC. It yields the protein CASSRRLAGVEYF. The full variable domain, in which reference TRBV7-9 and TRBJ2-7 provide the parts outside the CDR3, is DTGVSQNPRHKITKRGQNVTFRCDPISEHNRLYWYRQTLGQGPEFLTYFQNEAQLEKSRLLSDRFSAERPKGSFSTLEIQRTEQGDSAMYLCASSRRLAGVEYFGPGTRLTVT.

The rearrangement links TRBV6-1 to TRBJ2-7; 10 bases match TRBD2. Germline loops: CDR1 MNHNS, CDR2 SASEGT. The V and J ends lost 5 bases and 3 bases, in that order; junction bases with no gene match: 7. The CDR3 is 15 residues long. The CDR3 sequence: CASSTLAGAIYEQYF. The CDR3 nucleotides read TGTGCCAGCAGTACCCTAGCGGGGGCCATCTACGAGCAGTACTTC.

The rearrangement uses TRBV6-5 and TRBJ2-2; no reliable D call. Germline V gene lookup returns CDR1 MNHEY and CDR2 SVGAGI. The CDR3 has 15 amino acids. V was trimmed by 2 bases and J by 7 bases, leaving 14 bases between them. CDR3 region: CASSYGSGFYGELFF. DNA for the CDR3: TGTGCCAGCAGTTACGGCTCTGGCTTTTACGGGGAGCTGTTTTTT.

This clone was recorded only once. This chain connects TRBV14 to TRBJ1-5, with D perhaps TRBD1 (5 bases). Germline CDR1 and CDR2: SGHDN and FVKESK. The CDR3 covers 16 residues. V lost 1 base and J lost 9, with 19 bases in between. The CDR3 DNA follows: TGTGCCAGCAGCCAAGCTGTACAGACCTCGGGACTGCCCCAGCATTTT. As protein: CASSQAVQTSGLPQHF.

The sample holds one count of this clone. This chain uses TRBV5-8 with TRBJ2-7; no clear D. The CDR3 length is 15 residues. CDR1 is SGHTS, CDR2 YDEGEE, per germline. V was trimmed by 4 bases and J by 0 bases, leaving 14 bases between them. CDR3 bases: TGTGCCAGCAGCCCCCAGAGACACAGCTCCTACGAGCAGTACTTC. Amino acids: CASSPQRHSSYEQYF.

The CDR3 spells CASSRGDRVYGYTF. In DNA form, the CDR3 reads TGTGCCAGCAGTAGGGGGGACAGGGTTTATGGCTACACCTTC. The V gene is TRBV6-5, the J gene TRBJ1-2; 9 bases fit TRBD1. V lost 5 bases to trimming and J lost 5 bases; unmatched junction nucleotides: 6. Germline CDR1 MNHEY, CDR2 SVGAGI. CDR3 length: 14 residues.

In the case of this clone: Other DNA variants within this sample encode the same CDR3. The chain is built from TRBV5-1 and TRBJ2-7; 9 nucleotides agree with TRBD1. Germline V CDR1 and CDR2: SGHRS, YFSETQ. There are 13 residues in the CDR3. The V segment lost 7 bases and the J segment 4 bases; nucleotides outside the gene matches: 6. CDR3 DNA sequence: TGCGCCAGCTCCCGGGACAGGGCTTACGAGCAGTACTTC. Its translation is CASSRDRAYEQYF.

The rearrangement links TRBV4-2 to TRBJ2-5; D might be TRBD2 (6 bases). Trimming took 0 bases from V and 9 from J, leaving 14 bases between them. From germline, CDR1 is LGHNA and CDR2 YNFKEQ. The CDR3 has 14 residues. The CDR3 sequence is CASSQDRPGGAQYF. The CDR3 DNA follows: TGTGCCAGCAGCCAAGATCGGCCGGGCGGGGCCCAGTACTTC.

J is TRBJ1-6 and V is TRBV2, with TRBD1 matching over 7 bases. CDR1 is SNHLY and CDR2 is FYNNEI in the germline V gene. This CDR3 contains 13 residues. Trimming at V came to 5 bases and at J to 14 bases, leaving 9 bases not matched to a gene. CDR3: CASSTGQFKSLHF. CDR3 bases: TGTGCCAGCAGTACGGGACAGTTCAAATCCCTCCACTTT.

This chain connects TRBV4-3 to TRBJ2-7; TRBD2 aligns across 8 bases. The ends lost 4 bases at V and 1 base at J; junction bases unmatched: 9. The germline V gene has CDR1 LGHNA and CDR2 YSLEER. The CDR3 totals 16 residues. The CDR3 spells CASSLGGGGGSYEQYF. CDR3 DNA sequence: TGCGCCAGCAGCCTCGGGGGGGGCGGTGGGTCCTACGAGCAGTACTTC.

The chain has TRBV7-2 and TRBJ1-2; D gene uncertain. V was pared by 5 bases and J by 7 bases, with 17 bases between. Germline loops: CDR1 SGHTA, CDR2 FQGNSA. There are 14 residues in the CDR3. In DNA, the CDR3 is TGTGCCAGCAGCAGAGGGAGGGAAAGTCTTGGCTACACCTTC. Translated, it gives CASSRGRESLGYTF.

The genes are TRBV9 and TRBJ2-2; 10 bases line up with TRBD1. CDR3 length equals 16 residues. Germline V lookup: CDR1 SGDLS, CDR2 YYNGEE. Trimming removed 4 bases from V and 3 bases from J; junction bases left unmatched: 6. The CDR3 nucleotides are TGTGCCAGCAGCACGGGGACAGGGGAGGACACCGGGGAGCTGTTTTTT. Encoded protein: CASSTGTGEDTGELFF.

The rearrangement joins TRBV7-2 to TRBJ1-1; TRBD1 aligns across 9 bases. The V and J ends lost 5 bases and 3 bases, in that order; junction bases with no gene match: 7. This CDR3 region has 15 residues. The germline CDR1 and CDR2 sequences are SGHTA and FQGNSA. The CDR3 region is CASSAPGQGYTEAFF. CDR3 nucleotides: TGTGCCAGCAGCGCTCCGGGACAGGGTTACACTGAAGCTTTCTTT.

The chain carries TRBV7-2 and TRBJ1-1; tentatively, D is TRBD1 (6 bases). Looked up from germline, CDR1 is SGHTA and CDR2 is FQGNSA. Trimming shortened V by 5 bases and J by 7 bases, and 17 bases separated the two germline ends. This CDR3 comprises 14 residues. The CDR3 nucleotides are TGTGCCAGCAGCCCGGGGGGCAGAAAGTTTGAAGCTTTCTTT. Translated, it gives CASSPGGRKFEAFF.

This chain connects TRBV28 to TRBJ1-5, with D possibly being TRBD1 (5 bases). The CDR3 extends over 14 amino acids. Germline assignment: CDR1 MDHEN and CDR2 SYDVKM. Trimming shortened V by 4 bases and J by 5 bases, and 12 bases separated the two germline ends. CDR3 sequence (DNA): TGTGCCAGCAGTTCTGGGCAGGGTTATCAGCCCCAGCATTTT. It translates to CASSSGQGYQPQHF.

J is TRBJ1-1 and V is TRBV6-1, with no clear D. CDR3 size: 16 residues. With 4 bases removed from V and 4 bases from J, the gap between germline ends came to 19 bases. Germline V lookup: CDR1 MNHNS, CDR2 SASEGT. This CDR3 reads CASSVGRLGDGTEAFF. The CDR3 DNA reads TGTGCCAGCAGTGTTGGCAGGTTGGGTGATGGCACTGAAGCTTTCTTT.

The chain uses TRBV29-1 and TRBJ2-1, with 7 bases fitting TRBD1. Germline CDR1 and CDR2: SQVTM and ANQGSEA. J lost 2 bases, V lost 7 bases, and 5 bases had no gene match. The CDR3 contains 13 residues. In DNA form, the CDR3 reads TGCAGCGCCGAGACAGGGCCCTACAATGAGCAGTTCTTC. Encoded protein: CSAETGPYNEQFF.

The chain is built from TRBV5-1 and TRBJ1-3, with D unresolved. Germline loops: CDR1 SGHRS, CDR2 YFSETQ. The CDR3 is made up of 16 amino acids. V was shortened by 4 bases and J by 0 bases, with 14 bases between the two germline ends. The CDR3, as DNA: TGCGCCAGCAGCCCCTCCCGGTCTTCCTCTGGAAACACCATATATTTT. Translating it yields CASSPSRSSSGNTIYF.

V usage is TRBV7-8 and J usage is TRBJ2-1, with unresolved D. CDR1 is SGHVS, CDR2 FQNEAQ, per germline. The CDR3 covers 15 residues. Deletions cut 1 base from V and 0 bases from J, with 7 bases between. The CDR3 loop is CASSLGAPSYNEQFF. The CDR3 nucleotides are TGTGCCAGCAGCTTAGGGGCTCCCTCCTACAATGAGCAGTTCTTC.

Remarks on this clone: Compared with germline, one end of the junction differs, possibly owing to a read error. This chain uses TRBV4-1 with TRBJ2-3; D is uncertain. CDR3 length equals 14 residues. The germline V gene has CDR1 MGHRA and CDR2 YSYEKL. Written as DNA, the CDR3 is TGCGCCGGCAGCCAGAGGTCATTCACAGATACGCAGTATTTT. It codes for CAGSQRSFTDTQYF.

DNA for the CDR3: TGTGCCAGCAGTTTTAGCGGGGGGGCGGGTGCAGATACGCAGTATTTT. Amino acid sequence: CASSFSGGAGADTQYF. The V call is TRBV6-5, the J call TRBJ2-3, with 11 bases lining up with TRBD2. This CDR3 region has 16 residues. The V segment lost 4 bases and the J segment 4 bases; nucleotides outside the gene matches: 7. The germline V gene has CDR1 MNHEY and CDR2 SVGAGI.

The chain joins TRBV6-1 to TRBJ2-5; 12 nucleotides line up with TRBD2. The CDR3 is made up of 15 amino acids. The V segment lost 5 bases and the J segment 10 bases; nucleotides outside the gene matches: 11. The germline gives CDR1 MNHNS, CDR2 SASEGT. The CDR3 loop reads CASSRLAGDTHYQYF. CDR3 coding DNA: TGTGCCAGCAGTCGACTAGCGGGGGATACCCATTACCAGTACTTC.